The source of this T cell receptor (beta chain) is a study of monozygotic twins with inflammatory bowel disease. The study, taken as a whole, reports: No repertoire similarity difference was seen between concordant and discordant twins; power was possibly limited.

Points on this clonotype: Its antigen is still unknown.

Each sample's cDNA came from eight separate reactions. Each CDR3 protein gets one entry in TCRdb, which reprocessed the 5' RACE reads and gives no DNA. The sample totals a few hundred thousand distinct CDR3 sequences. Germline V lookup: CDR1 SGHAT, CDR2 FQNNGV. The CDR3 is made up of 18 amino acids. The sequence was obtained from a human donor with ulcerative colitis or Crohn's disease, or a healthy co-twin of an affected twin (not recorded which). The chain has TRBV11-2 and TRBJ1-6; TCRdb's D gene call, TRBD1, goes unchecked for lack of DNA. What was sequenced was blood. The CDR3 spells CASSLYRQGTTPNSPLHF.